Listed below are T cell receptor beta chains from one sample, sequenced in a study of cytomegalovirus exposure and HLA in healthy donors. Repertoires were generated with immunoSEQ multiplex PCR, while TCRdb's copy carries only in-frame clones and drops some. The data show 180,000 or so clones, over 65% seen once. The sequencing input was PBMCs. The receptor source for this set is a man younger than 35 in good health and CMV-seronegative. The conserved cysteine and the conserved F or W are not part of the CDR3 here.

j_gene: TRBJ2-7
v_gene: TRBV6-1
CDR3aa: ASSGLVRGIEQY

j_gene: TRBJ2-1
v_gene: TRBV29-1
CDR3aa: SVDKSGGANEQF

j_gene: TRBJ1-2
v_gene: TRBV28
CDR3aa: ASSLTGGIGGYT

j_gene: TRBJ2-7
v_gene: TRBV7-2
CDR3aa: ASSPPGLAGNEQY

j_gene: TRBJ1-6
v_gene: TRBV7-2
CDR3aa: ASKDRVGGSPLH

j_gene: TRBJ1-4
v_gene: TRBV6-5
CDR3aa: ASSSGSGKLF

j_gene: TRBJ2-2
v_gene: TRBV19
CDR3aa: ASNTQGAGELF

j_gene: TRBJ2-2
v_gene: TRBV10-1
CDR3aa: ASRPEGATTGELF

j_gene: TRBJ1-5
v_gene: TRBV28
CDR3aa: ASKQGDRQPQH

j_gene: TRBJ2-3
v_gene: TRBV7-9
CDR3aa: ASSSRTGGTDTQY

j_gene: TRBJ2-1
v_gene: TRBV5-6
CDR3aa: ASSFYGSGSYNEQF